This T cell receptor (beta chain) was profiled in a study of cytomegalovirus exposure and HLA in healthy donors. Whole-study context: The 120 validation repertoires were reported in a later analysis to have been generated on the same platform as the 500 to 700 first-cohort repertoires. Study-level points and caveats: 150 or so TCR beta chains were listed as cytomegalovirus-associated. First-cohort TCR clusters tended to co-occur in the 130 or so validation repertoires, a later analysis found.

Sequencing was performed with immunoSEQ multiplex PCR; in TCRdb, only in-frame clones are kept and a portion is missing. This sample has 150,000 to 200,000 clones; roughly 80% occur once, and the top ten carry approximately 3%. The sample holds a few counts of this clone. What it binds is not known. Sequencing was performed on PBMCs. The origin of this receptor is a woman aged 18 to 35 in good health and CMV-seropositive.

CDR3 loop: CASSGGRSYEQYF. CDR3 nucleotides: TGTGCCAGCAGTGGGGGGAGGTCCTACGAGCAGTACTTC. The rearrangement uses TRBV6-5 and TRBJ2-7; the D gene is possibly TRBD2 (6 bases). This CDR3 contains 13 residues. Trimming removed 5 bases at V and 1 base at J, with 9 bases between. Germline V gene lookup returns CDR1 MNHEY and CDR2 SVGAGI.